This TCR beta chain is drawn from a study of blood T cell repertoires in COVID-19 (dated by TCRdb to the early 2020s). Regarding the study in general: Collaborator samples came from the United States, Italy and Spain and covered acute and convalescent phases of COVID-19. The material from the prospective study consisted of cDNA or gDNA derived from T cells, B-cell-depleted T cells, or PBMCs. Deeply sampled blood TCRbeta repertoires from subjects exposed to, actively infected with, or recovered from COVID-19 were included in the dataset. Nearly every sample came with metadata listing a de-identified subject ID, COVID-19 status, age in years and sex. Where HLA class I and class II types were available, the types were taken from metadata supplied by the sample provider, not from assay-based typing. The samples were drawn from the first 160 participants of the ongoing ImmuneRACE study and from 1,200 or so subjects provided by 6 global collaborators. The repertoires were made available in a free public database intended to serve as a resource for research on the immune response to SARS-CoV-2.

Beyond this particular receptor, the publication reports: How much clinical and demographic metadata was included differed by source and by participant, and the metadata was provided uncurated.

Each collaborating institution followed its own protocols to collect whole blood in K2EDTA tubes. For TCRbeta analysis, collaborators shipped samples as frozen whole blood, isolated PBMCs, or DNA extracted from either of those sample types. TCRbeta CDR3 regions were amplified from genomic DNA using the immunoSEQ Assay, a bias-controlled multiplex PCR. Concerning the study's data processing: Within the assay, amplification of reference gene primers was used to estimate how many nucleated cells each sample contained. To quantify the absolute abundance of each unique TCRbeta CDR3 rearrangement, sequence reads were collapsed and filtered. Productive Simpson clonality was computed per sample as the square root of Simpson's diversity index over productive rearrangements. In its TCRdb copy, this immuneACCESS table keeps in-frame sequences only and misses some clones. Where compared with another copy, unresolved V genes explain less than half of these, and the others have no known cause. V and J calls and clone size are those listed in that table; D and trimming were worked out from the DNA. This sample holds about 190,000 clones; almost 80% were observed only once. The top ten clones comprise roughly 28% of the sample.

The V end loses 6 bases and the J end loses 4 bases, and a stretch of 17 bases separates them. Per the germline V gene (reference sequence), LNHDA is the CDR1 and SQIVND is the CDR2. The CDR3 numbers 15 residues from cysteine through phenylalanine. Just the 45-base CDR3 DNA is kept, in frame starting at base 1. Regarding this clone: Its antigen is still unknown. Base qualities are not recorded, but no much larger clone differs from it by a single base.

The receptor was derived from a woman in her 70s with acute or convalescent COVID-19. In this chain, TRBV19 is recombined with TRBJ2-3; the D gene is perhaps TRBD1, on 6 matching bases. The specimen sequenced was peripheral blood. The nucleotide sequence reads as follows: TGTGCCAGTAGCGTAACTTCACAGGGCCCAGATACGCAGTATTTT. Its protein reads: CASSVTSQGPDTQYF.